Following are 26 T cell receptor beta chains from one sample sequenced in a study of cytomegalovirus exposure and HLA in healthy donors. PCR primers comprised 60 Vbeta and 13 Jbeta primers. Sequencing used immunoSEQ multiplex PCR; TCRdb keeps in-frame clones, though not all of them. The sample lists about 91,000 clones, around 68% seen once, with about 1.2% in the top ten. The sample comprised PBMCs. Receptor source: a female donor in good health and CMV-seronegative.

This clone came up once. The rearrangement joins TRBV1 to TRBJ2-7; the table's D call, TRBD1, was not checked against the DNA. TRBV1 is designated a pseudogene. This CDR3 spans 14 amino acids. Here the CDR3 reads CTSSQRTNTYEQYF. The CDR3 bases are TGCACCAGCAGCCAACGGACAAACACCTACGAGCAGTACTTC.

The CDR3 is CASSNLAGEDTQYF. DNA of the CDR3: TGTGCCAGCAGTAATCTAGCGGGGGAAGATACGCAGTATTTT. The genes are TRBV5-8 and TRBJ2-3, with 10 bases identical to TRBD2. There are 14 residues in the CDR3. Looked up from germline, CDR1 is SGHTS and CDR2 is YDEGEE. The ends lost 5 bases at V and 5 bases at J; junction bases unmatched: 5.

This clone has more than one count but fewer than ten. This chain's CDR3 is CASSLGTAGTEAFF. As DNA, the CDR3 is TGTGCCAGCAGCTTAGGGACAGCTGGTACTGAAGCTTTCTTT. This chain links TRBV7-9 with TRBJ1-1, with a tentative D call TRBD1 (6 bases). Trimming took off 1 base at V and 5 bases at J, with 11 bases between the two ends. Germline assignment: CDR1 SEHNR and CDR2 FQNEAQ (reference sequence). The CDR3 totals 14 residues.

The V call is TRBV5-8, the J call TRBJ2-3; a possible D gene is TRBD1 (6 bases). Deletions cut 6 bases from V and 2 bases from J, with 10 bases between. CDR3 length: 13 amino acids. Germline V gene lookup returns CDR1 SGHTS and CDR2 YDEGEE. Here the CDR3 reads CASTQGYTDTQYF. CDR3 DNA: TGTGCCAGCACCCAGGGGTACACAGATACGCAGTATTTT.

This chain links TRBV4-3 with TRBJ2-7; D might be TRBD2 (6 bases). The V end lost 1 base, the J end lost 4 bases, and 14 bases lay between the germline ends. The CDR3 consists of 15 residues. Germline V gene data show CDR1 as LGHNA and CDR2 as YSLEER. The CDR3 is CASSQVRGLPYEQYF. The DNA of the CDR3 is TGCGCCAGCAGCCAAGTACGGGGACTCCCGTACGAGCAGTACTTC.

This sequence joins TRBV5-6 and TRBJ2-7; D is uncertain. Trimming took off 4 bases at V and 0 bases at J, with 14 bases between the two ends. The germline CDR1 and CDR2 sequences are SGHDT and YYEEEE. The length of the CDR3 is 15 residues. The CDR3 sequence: CASSRRVTLSYEQYF. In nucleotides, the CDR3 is TGTGCCAGCAGCCGCCGGGTGACTCTCTCCTACGAGCAGTACTTC. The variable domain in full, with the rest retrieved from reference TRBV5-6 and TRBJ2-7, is DAGVTQSPTHLIKTRGQQVTLRCSPKSGHDTVSWYQQALGQGPQFIFQYYEEEERQRGNFPDRFSGHQFPNYSSELNVNALLLGDSALYLCASSRRVTLSYEQYFGPGTRLTVT.

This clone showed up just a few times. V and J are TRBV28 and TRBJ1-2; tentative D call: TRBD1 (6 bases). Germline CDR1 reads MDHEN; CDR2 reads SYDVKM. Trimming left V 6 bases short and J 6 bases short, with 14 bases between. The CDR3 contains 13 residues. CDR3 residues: CASSTGTRNGYTF. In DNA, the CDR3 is TGTGCCAGCAGCACCGGGACAAGAAATGGCTACACCTTC.

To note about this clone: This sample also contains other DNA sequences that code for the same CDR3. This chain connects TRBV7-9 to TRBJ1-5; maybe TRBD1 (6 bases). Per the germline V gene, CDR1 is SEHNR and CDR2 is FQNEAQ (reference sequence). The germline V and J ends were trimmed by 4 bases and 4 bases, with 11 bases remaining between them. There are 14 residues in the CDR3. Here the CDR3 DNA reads TGTGCCAGCAGCTCAGAACAGGGTAATCAGCCCCAGCATTTT. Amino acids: CASSSEQGNQPQHF.

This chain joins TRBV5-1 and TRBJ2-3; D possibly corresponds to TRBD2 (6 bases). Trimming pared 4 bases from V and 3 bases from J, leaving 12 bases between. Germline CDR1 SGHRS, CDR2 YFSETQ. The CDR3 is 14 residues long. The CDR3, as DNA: TGCGCCAGCAGCCAAAAAGGAGGGACAGATACGCAGTATTTT. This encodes CASSQKGGTDTQYF.

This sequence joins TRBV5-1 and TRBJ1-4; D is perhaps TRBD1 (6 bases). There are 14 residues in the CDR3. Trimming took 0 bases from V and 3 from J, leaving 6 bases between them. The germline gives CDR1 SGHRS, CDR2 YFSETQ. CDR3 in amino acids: CASSLGQANEKLFF. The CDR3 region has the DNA TGCGCCAGCAGCTTGGGACAGGCTAATGAAAAACTGTTTTTT.

The CDR3 nucleotides are TGTGCCAGCTCACCGACCAGAGGGCAGTCCTACGAGCAGTACTTC. This encodes CASSPTRGQSYEQYF. This rearrangement joins TRBV18 to TRBJ2-7; the D gene is possibly TRBD2 (5 bases). Trimming took off 3 bases at V and 1 base at J, with 13 bases between the two ends. This CDR3 spans 15 amino acids. Germline CDR1 is KGHSH and CDR2 is LQKENI.

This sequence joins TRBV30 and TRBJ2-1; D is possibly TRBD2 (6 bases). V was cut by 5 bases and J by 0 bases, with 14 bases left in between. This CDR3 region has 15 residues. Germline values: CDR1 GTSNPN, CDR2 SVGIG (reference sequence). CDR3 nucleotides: TGTGCCTGGTTTAGCGGACACGACTCCTACAATGAGCAGTTCTTC. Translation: CAWFSGHDSYNEQFF.

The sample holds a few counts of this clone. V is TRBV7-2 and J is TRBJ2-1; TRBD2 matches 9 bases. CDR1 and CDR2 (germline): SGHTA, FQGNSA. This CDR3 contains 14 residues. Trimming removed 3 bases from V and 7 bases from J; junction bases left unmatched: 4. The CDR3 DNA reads TGTGCCAGCAGCTTGCGGGAGGGGGTGAATGAGCAGTTCTTC. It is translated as CASSLREGVNEQFF.

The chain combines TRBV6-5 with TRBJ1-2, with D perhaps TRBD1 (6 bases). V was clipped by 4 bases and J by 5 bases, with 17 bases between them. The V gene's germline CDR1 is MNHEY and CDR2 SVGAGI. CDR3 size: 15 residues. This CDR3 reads CASSSDSDRSYGYTF. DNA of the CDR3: TGTGCCAGCAGTTCTGATTCGGACAGAAGTTATGGCTACACCTTC.

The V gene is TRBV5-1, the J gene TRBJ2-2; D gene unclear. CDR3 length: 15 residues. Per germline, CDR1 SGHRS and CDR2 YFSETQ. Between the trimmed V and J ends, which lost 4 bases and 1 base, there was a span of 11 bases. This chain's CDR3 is CASSLSDWNTGELFF. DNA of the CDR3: TGCGCCAGCAGCCTGTCTGACTGGAACACCGGGGAGCTGTTTTTT.

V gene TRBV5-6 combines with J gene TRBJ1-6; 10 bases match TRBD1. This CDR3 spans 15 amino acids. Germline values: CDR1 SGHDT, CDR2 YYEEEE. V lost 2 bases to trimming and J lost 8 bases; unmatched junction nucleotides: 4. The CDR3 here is CASSLRTGGDSPLHF. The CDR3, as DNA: TGTGCCAGCAGCTTAAGGACAGGGGGAGATTCACCCCTCCACTTT.

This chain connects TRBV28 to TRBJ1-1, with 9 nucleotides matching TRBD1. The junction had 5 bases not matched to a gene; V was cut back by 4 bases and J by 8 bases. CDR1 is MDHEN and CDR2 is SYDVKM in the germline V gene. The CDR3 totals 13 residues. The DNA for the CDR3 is TGTGCCAGCAGTTCGTACAGGGGGCGCGAAGCTTTCTTT. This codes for CASSSYRGREAFF.

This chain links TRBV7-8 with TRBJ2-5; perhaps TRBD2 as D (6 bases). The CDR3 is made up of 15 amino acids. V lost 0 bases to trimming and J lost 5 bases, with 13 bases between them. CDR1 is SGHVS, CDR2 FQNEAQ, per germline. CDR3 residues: CASSLAMAGQETQYF. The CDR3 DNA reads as TGTGCCAGCAGCTTAGCGATGGCGGGGCAGGAGACCCAGTACTTC.

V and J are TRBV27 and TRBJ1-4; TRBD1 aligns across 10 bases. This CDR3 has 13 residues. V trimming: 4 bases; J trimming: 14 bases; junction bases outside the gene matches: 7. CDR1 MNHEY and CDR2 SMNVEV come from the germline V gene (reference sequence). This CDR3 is CASSSTGGGGLFF. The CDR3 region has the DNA TGTGCCAGCAGTTCGACAGGGGGCGGAGGGCTGTTTTTT.

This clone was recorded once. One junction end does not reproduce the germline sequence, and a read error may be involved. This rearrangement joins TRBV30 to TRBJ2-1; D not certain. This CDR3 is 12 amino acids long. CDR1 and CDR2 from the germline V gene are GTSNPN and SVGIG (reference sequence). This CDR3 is CAWSHSNNEQFF. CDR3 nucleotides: TGTGCCTGGAGCCACTCCAACAATGAGCAGTTCTTC.

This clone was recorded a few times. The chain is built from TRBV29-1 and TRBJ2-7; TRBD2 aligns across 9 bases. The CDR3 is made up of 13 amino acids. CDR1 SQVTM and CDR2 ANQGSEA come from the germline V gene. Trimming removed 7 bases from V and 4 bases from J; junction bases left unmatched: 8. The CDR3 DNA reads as TGCAGCGGTGCAGCGGGAGGTGGTTACGAGCAGTACTTC. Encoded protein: CSGAAGGGYEQYF.

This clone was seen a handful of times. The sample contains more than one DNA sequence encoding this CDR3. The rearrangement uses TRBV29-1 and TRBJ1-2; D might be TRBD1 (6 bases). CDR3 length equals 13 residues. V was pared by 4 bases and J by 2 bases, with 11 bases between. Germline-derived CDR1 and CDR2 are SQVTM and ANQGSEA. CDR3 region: CSVGGQGNYGYTF. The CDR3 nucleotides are TGCAGCGTTGGGGGGCAGGGGAACTATGGCTACACCTTC.

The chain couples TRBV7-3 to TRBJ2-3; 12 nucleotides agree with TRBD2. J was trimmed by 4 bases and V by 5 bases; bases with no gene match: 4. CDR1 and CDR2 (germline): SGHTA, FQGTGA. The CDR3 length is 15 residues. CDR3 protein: CASSALAGGSDTQYF. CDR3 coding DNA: TGTGCCAGCAGCGCCCTAGCGGGAGGGTCAGATACGCAGTATTTT.

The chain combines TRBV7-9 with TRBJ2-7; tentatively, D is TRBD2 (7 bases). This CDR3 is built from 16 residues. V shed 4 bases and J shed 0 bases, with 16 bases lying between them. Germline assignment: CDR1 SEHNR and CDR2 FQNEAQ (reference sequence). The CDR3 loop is CASSSRTRGSSYEQYF. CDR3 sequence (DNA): TGTGCCAGCAGCTCGCGGACTAGGGGGAGCTCCTACGAGCAGTACTTC.

The CDR3 reads CASSASGGTLPVTGELFF. The CDR3 DNA follows: TGTGCCAGCAGCGCTAGCGGGGGGACGCTGCCGGTCACCGGGGAGCTGTTTTTT. The V call is TRBV9, the J call TRBJ2-2; 11 positions match TRBD2. Germline V gives CDR1 SGDLS, CDR2 YYNGEE. This CDR3 spans 18 amino acids. V was clipped by 3 bases and J by 4 bases; unmatched bases: 11.

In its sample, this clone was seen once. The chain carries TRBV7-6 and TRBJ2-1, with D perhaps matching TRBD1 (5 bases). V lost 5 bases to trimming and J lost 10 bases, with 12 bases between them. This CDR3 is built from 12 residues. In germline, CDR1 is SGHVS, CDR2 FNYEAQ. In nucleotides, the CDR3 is TGTGCCAGCAGCCATCAAGGGGTGGAGCAGTTCTTC. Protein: CASSHQGVEQFF.